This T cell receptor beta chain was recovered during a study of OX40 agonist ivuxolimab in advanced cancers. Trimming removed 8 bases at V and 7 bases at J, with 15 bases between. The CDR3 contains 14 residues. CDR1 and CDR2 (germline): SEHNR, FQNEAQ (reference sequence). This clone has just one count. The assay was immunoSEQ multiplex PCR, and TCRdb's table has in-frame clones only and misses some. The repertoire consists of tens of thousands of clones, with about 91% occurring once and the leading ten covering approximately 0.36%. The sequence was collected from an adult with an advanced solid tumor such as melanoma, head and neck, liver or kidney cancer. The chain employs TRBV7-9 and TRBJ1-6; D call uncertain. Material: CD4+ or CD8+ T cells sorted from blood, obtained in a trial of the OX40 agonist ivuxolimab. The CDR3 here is CASSREFENSPLHF. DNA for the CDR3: TGTGCCAGCTCTAGGGAGTTCGAAAATTCACCCCTCCACTTT.